This T cell receptor beta chain was documented in a study of blood T cells in healthy people across ages. This clonotype was picked up a small number of times. The antigen remains undetermined. V lost 0 bases and J lost 10, with 13 bases in between. This CDR3 is built from 14 residues. CDR1 is LGHDT and CDR2 is YNNKEL in the germline V gene (reference sequence). A second roughly 6 to 12 cycle PCR used barcoded and J-beta primers. A single record per CDR3 protein comes from TCRdb applying MiXCR to the 5' RACE reads. The repertoire holds over 500,000 distinct CDR3 sequences, with 52% as singletons. Regarding the study as a whole: Per million T cells, TCR beta diversity dropped roughly linearly as age increased. The donors' CMV status was not determined, possibly confounding changes in expanded clonotypes.

The sample consisted of blood. The V and J genes are TRBV3-1 and TRBJ1-5, with D perhaps matching TRBD1 (6 bases). This clonotype was obtained from a woman aged 80 or over in good health. CDR3 sequence reads: CASSQDYSGDPQHF. CDR3 bases: TGTGCCAGCAGCCAAGACTACTCAGGGGATCCCCAGCATTTT. The variable domain in full, completed from reference TRBV3-1 and TRBJ1-5, reads DTAVSQTPKYLVTQMGNDKSIKCEQNLGHDTMYWYKQDSKKFLKIMFSYNNKELIINETVPNRFSPKSPDKAHLNLHINSLELGDSAVYFCASSQDYSGDPQHFGDGTRLSIL.